The 27 T cell receptor beta chains presented below share a single source sample, sequenced in a study of shared clonotypes between healthy human individuals. Some clones are missing from TCRdb's copy, which holds only in-frame ones; the method was immunoSEQ multiplex PCR. The table lists 2 million to 2.5 million clones, almost 96% of them singletons, with more than 0.1% in the top ten. The sample consisted of naive CD4+ T cells sorted from blood. As for subset: CD45RA+ positively selected. The source of these receptors is a man in his late teens or twenties in good health.

The chain links TRBV7-6 to TRBJ2-2, with 7 bases that match TRBD2. The trim removed 1 base at V and 6 bases at J, leaving 8 bases unmatched. The CDR3 has 16 residues. Germline V gene lookup returns CDR1 SGHVS and CDR2 FNYEAQ. The CDR3 is CASSLGAKRESGELFF. CDR3 in DNA: TGTGCCAGCAGCTTAGGGGCTAAGCGGGAATCCGGGGAGCTGTTTTTT.

The chain combines TRBV21-1 with TRBJ1-2; TRBD1 is taken as the D call from the table, unchecked against the DNA. TRBV21-1 is labeled a pseudogene. This CDR3 comprises 14 residues. CDR3 sequence: CASSIRTSDYGYTF. In nucleotides, the CDR3 is TGTGCCAGCAGCATTCGGACATCCGACTATGGCTACACCTTC.

About this clone: Other DNA sequences in this sample translate to the same CDR3. V and J are TRBV18 and TRBJ1-3; 7 bases map to TRBD1. The CDR3 loop spans 15 amino acids. The ends lost 0 bases at V and 2 bases at J; junction bases unmatched: 1. The germline CDR1 and CDR2 sequences are KGHSH and LQKENI. In DNA, the CDR3 is TGTGCCAGCTCACCACCCGGACAGGCTGGAAACACCATATATTTT. Translated: CASSPPGQAGNTIYF.

This chain joins TRBV6-4 and TRBJ1-1; maybe TRBD1 (5 bases). The V end lost 4 bases, the J end lost 4 bases, and 16 bases lay between the germline ends. The CDR3 is 15 amino acids. Germline loops: CDR1 MRHNA, CDR2 SNTAGT. This CDR3 is CASSVFFGGSTEAFF. As DNA, the CDR3 is TGTGCCAGCAGTGTGTTTTTCGGGGGTAGCACTGAAGCTTTCTTT.

This rearrangement joins TRBV11-2 to TRBJ1-5, with 8 bases fitting TRBD1. This CDR3 region has 14 residues. The germline CDR1 and CDR2 sequences are SGHAT and FQNNGV. V shed 5 bases and J 7 bases; nucleotides not matched to a gene: 7. Written as DNA, the CDR3 is TGTGCCAGCAGCGTCGACAGGGGCACCCAGCCCCAGCATTTT. Residues: CASSVDRGTQPQHF.

The rearrangement uses TRBV4-1 and TRBJ2-1; possible D gene TRBD2, 7 bases. The germline V gene encodes CDR1 MGHRA and CDR2 YSYEKL. This CDR3 has 16 amino acids. The V end lost 3 bases, the J end lost 2 bases, and 14 bases lay between the germline ends. In DNA form, the CDR3 reads TGCGCCAGCAGCCATCCCGGGGGGACACCCTACAATGAGCAGTTCTTC. Translating it yields CASSHPGGTPYNEQFF.

The gene calls are TRBV29-1 and TRBJ1-1, with D maybe TRBD1 (5 bases). CDR1 SQVTM and CDR2 ANQGSEA come from the germline V gene. V was clipped by 7 bases and J by 4 bases, with 10 bases between them. The CDR3 length is 11 residues. CDR3 sequence: CSGGPRTEAFF. CDR3 coding DNA: TGCAGCGGGGGACCGCGCACTGAAGCTTTCTTT.

V usage is TRBV18 and J usage is TRBJ1-5; D might be TRBD1 (6 bases). Germline values: CDR1 KGHSH, CDR2 LQKENI. V shed 5 bases and J shed 4 bases, with 12 bases lying between them. The CDR3 is 14 amino acids. CDR3 DNA sequence: TGTGCCAGCTCAACCGGGACATTAAATCAGCCCCAGCATTTT. Its translation is CASSTGTLNQPQHF.

V is TRBV5-1 and J is TRBJ1-4; D is undetermined. Trimming removed 3 bases at V and 12 bases at J, with 15 bases between. Per the germline V gene, CDR1 is SGHRS and CDR2 is YFSETQ. The CDR3 covers 13 residues. In nucleotides, the CDR3 is TGCGCCAGCAGCTCCCGGACCGGGTTGGAACTGTTTTTT. Its protein is CASSSRTGLELFF. Together with reference TRBV5-1 and TRBJ1-4, the CDR3 gives the full variable domain: KAGVTQTPRYLIKTRGQQVTLSCSPISGHRSVSWYQQTPGQGLQFLFEYFSETQRNKGNFPGRFSGRQFSNSRSEMNVSTLELGDSALYLCASSSRTGLELFFGSGTQLSVL.

The chain employs TRBV6-1 and TRBJ1-2; TRBD1 aligns across 9 bases. Per the germline V gene, CDR1 is MNHNS and CDR2 is SASEGT. V shed 3 bases and J 4 bases; nucleotides not matched to a gene: 12. CDR3 size: 17 residues. This chain's CDR3 is CASSDRDRDAFGYGYTF. CDR3 DNA sequence: TGTGCCAGCAGTGACCGGGACAGGGATGCGTTTGGCTATGGCTACACCTTC.

V gene TRBV7-9 combines with J gene TRBJ2-5; D perhaps matches TRBD2 (6 bases). Deletions cut 11 bases from V and 0 bases from J, with 16 bases between. Germline-derived CDR1 and CDR2 are SEHNR and FQNEAQ (reference sequence). CDR3 length equals 14 residues. The CDR3 loop is CAVGGLEYQETQYF. The CDR3 coding sequence is TGTGCCGTGGGGGGTCTCGAATACCAAGAGACCCAGTACTTC.

J is TRBJ2-5 and V is TRBV4-1; 10 bases are shared with TRBD1. The CDR3 runs to 18 residues. Germline V gives CDR1 MGHRA, CDR2 YSYEKL. V lost 0 bases to trimming and J lost 3 bases; unmatched junction nucleotides: 10. Here the CDR3 reads CASSQDSEDRGFEETQYF. The CDR3 region has the DNA TGCGCCAGCAGCCAAGATAGTGAGGACAGGGGGTTTGAAGAGACCCAGTACTTC.

J is TRBJ2-5 and V is TRBV7-2; 16 bases align to TRBD2. With V trimmed by 3 bases and J by 4 bases, 2 bases remained unmatched. The CDR3 length is 16 residues. Germline V gives CDR1 SGHTA, CDR2 FQGNSA. This CDR3 is CASSLGLAGGSETQYF. The CDR3 DNA is TGTGCCAGCAGCTTGGGACTAGCGGGAGGGTCAGAGACCCAGTACTTC.

This clone was seen just once. This chain uses TRBV30 with TRBJ1-2; maybe TRBD1 (6 bases). The CDR3 extends over 14 amino acids. V gave up 5 bases and J gave up 8 bases, with 21 bases separating them. CDR1 is GTSNPN and CDR2 is SVGIG in the germline V gene (reference sequence). Here the CDR3 reads CAWVRGHPDRGYTF. The CDR3 nucleotides are TGTGCCTGGGTTCGGGGACATCCAGATCGGGGCTACACCTTC.

The V gene is TRBV14, the J gene TRBJ1-2; TRBD1 matches at 12 bases. The V gene end was trimmed by 2 bases and the J gene end by 6 bases; junction bases not matched to a gene: 10. The CDR3 runs to 17 residues. CDR1 and CDR2 from the germline V gene are SGHDN and FVKESK. The CDR3 region has the DNA TGTGCCAGCAGCCAATTCGGGCTCGGGGACAGGGGGCATGGCTACACCTTC. This sequence encodes CASSQFGLGDRGHGYTF.

Concerning this clone: Other DNA sequences in the same sample also yield this CDR3. The chain couples TRBV6-5 to TRBJ2-7, with 10 bases identical to TRBD1. This CDR3 region has 15 residues. The J segment lost 1 base and the V segment lost 6 bases, leaving 6 bases of the junction unmatched. In germline, CDR1 is MNHEY, CDR2 SVGAGI. CDR3 residues: CASSFRDRGSYEQYF. CDR3 bases: TGTGCCAGCAGCTTCCGGGACAGGGGATCCTACGAGCAGTACTTC.

This clone was seen a single time. The chain is built from TRBV5-4 and TRBJ2-1, with a tentative D call TRBD1 (7 bases). V was pared by 4 bases and J by 8 bases, with 22 bases between. Germline V gives CDR1 SGHNT, CDR2 YYREEE (reference sequence). The CDR3 spans 16 residues. CDR3 residues: CASSKGAGGAGDEQFF. CDR3 bases: TGTGCCAGCAGCAAAGGGGCAGGGGGAGCGGGCGATGAGCAGTTCTTC.

This clone was observed once. The chain combines TRBV7-9 with TRBJ1-2; D gene uncertain. The CDR3 extends over 12 amino acids. V shed 4 bases and J shed 0 bases, with 3 bases lying between them. Per germline, CDR1 SEHNR and CDR2 FQNEAQ (reference sequence). The CDR3 DNA is TGTGCCAGCAGCTACACTAACTATGGCTACACCTTC. Amino acids: CASSYTNYGYTF.

With regard to this clone: Other DNA sequences from this sample encode an identical CDR3 as well. The chain is built from TRBV5-1 and TRBJ2-7, with a weak D call TRBD1 (5 bases). CDR1 and CDR2 (germline): SGHRS, YFSETQ. The germline V and J ends were trimmed by 0 bases and 4 bases, with 11 bases remaining between them. The CDR3 has 14 amino acids. CDR3 in DNA: TGCGCCAGCAGCTTGGAAGGGGCTGGTTACGAGCAGTACTTC. Translated: CASSLEGAGYEQYF.

The chain couples TRBV10-2 to TRBJ2-2; TRBD1 is a possible D gene (6 bases). The ends were cut back, 0 bases at V and 6 bases at J, with 23 bases in the middle. The germline V gene has CDR1 WSHSY and CDR2 SAAADI. The length of the CDR3 is 19 residues. In DNA, the CDR3 is TGCGCCAGCAGTGAGTCGATGGGCTGGGACATACAGTCGTCCGGGGAGCTGTTTTTT. It specifies CASSESMGWDIQSSGELFF.

This chain connects TRBV6-6 to TRBJ1-3; the D is unclear. The germline V and J ends were trimmed by 0 bases and 3 bases, with 12 bases remaining between them. Germline CDR1 is MNHNY and CDR2 is SVGAGI (reference sequence). This CDR3 is built from 16 residues. Here the CDR3 reads CASSYSKKDLGNTIYF. The CDR3 DNA reads as TGTGCCAGCAGTTACTCGAAAAAGGACCTTGGAAACACCATATATTTT.

In DNA form, the CDR3 reads TGTGCCAGCAGCTTAGACGACAGGGGTGGTGGCTACACCTTC. Protein product: CASSLDDRGGGYTF. The chain is built from TRBV5-6 and TRBJ1-2; 8 positions agree with TRBD1. The CDR3 consists of 14 residues. The germline V gene has CDR1 SGHDT and CDR2 YYEEEE. Unmatched junction bases numbered 7, after V lost 2 bases and J lost 7 bases.

The genes are TRBV5-5 and TRBJ2-1; 12 positions agree with TRBD2. Germline-derived CDR1 and CDR2 are SGHKS and YYEKEE (reference sequence). The CDR3 is 15 residues long. Trimming removed 4 bases from V and 5 bases from J; junction bases left unmatched: 4. CDR3 loop: CASSRTSGNHNEQFF. DNA for the CDR3: TGTGCCAGCAGCCGGACTAGCGGGAATCACAATGAGCAGTTCTTC.

The rearrangement joins TRBV5-4 to TRBJ1-2, with D maybe TRBD1 (6 bases). The germline V and J ends were trimmed by 4 bases and 4 bases, with 17 bases remaining between them. There are 15 residues in the CDR3. The germline V gene has CDR1 SGHNT and CDR2 YYREEE (reference sequence). CDR3 region: CASSPPPGTPYGYTF. As DNA, the CDR3 is TGTGCCAGCAGCCCGCCCCCGGGGACACCCTATGGCTACACCTTC.

The rearrangement uses TRBV25-1 and TRBJ2-3, with D tentatively TRBD1 (6 bases). The germline V gene encodes CDR1 MGHDK and CDR2 SYGVNS. The CDR3 covers 15 residues. Deletions cut 5 bases from V and 1 base from J, with 13 bases between. CDR3: CASSKTGPGTDTQYF. The CDR3 DNA follows: TGTGCCAGCAGTAAGACAGGTCCGGGCACAGATACGCAGTATTTT. The full variable domain, rest sourced from reference TRBV25-1 and TRBJ2-3, is EADIYQTPRYLVIGTGKKITLECSQTMGHDKMYWYQQDPGMELHLIHYSYGVNSTEKGDLSSESTVSRIRTEHFPLTLESARPSHTSQYLCASSKTGPGTDTQYFGPGTRLTVL.

The chain carries TRBV5-4 and TRBJ2-1; 9 bases line up with TRBD2. V shed 9 bases, J shed 9 bases, and the junction held 10 bases outside the gene matches. The CDR3 has 13 residues. Germline lookup yields CDR1 SGHNT and CDR2 YYREEE (reference sequence). This chain's CDR3 is CAIEREDYGEQFF. In DNA, the CDR3 is TGTGCCATCGAGCGGGAGGATTACGGTGAGCAGTTCTTC.

This clone was recorded only once. The chain uses TRBV6-1 and TRBJ2-7; no clear D. Trimming pared 6 bases from V and 4 bases from J, leaving 19 bases between. The CDR3 loop spans 15 amino acids. CDR1 and CDR2 from the germline V gene are MNHNS and SASEGT. CDR3 sequence: CASSPTRAVRYEQYF. Written as DNA, the CDR3 is TGTGCCAGCAGCCCAACTCGGGCAGTAAGGTACGAGCAGTACTTC.